Given below is one T cell receptor (beta chain) in context. The data were taken from a study of blood T cell repertoires in COVID-19. Across the study: The United States, Italy and Spain provided the acute and convalescent COVID-19 samples. Nucleic acid was either cDNA or gDNA, and it came from T cells, B-cell-depleted T cells, or PBMCs.

The CDR3 consists of 15 residues. CDR1 and CDR2 from the germline V gene are SGHKS and YYEKEE (reference sequence). With 0 bases clipped from V and 2 bases from J, the junction kept 2 bases outside the gene matches. Authors' processing steps: Counts of nucleated cells, estimated from reference gene primer amplification, were obtained. Sequencing was performed with immunoSEQ multiplex PCR; in TCRdb, only in-frame clones are kept and a portion is missing. Clonal size and the V and J genes are those of that table, whereas D and trimming came from the DNA. Of around 99,000 clones in the sample, about three quarters were seen once.

Sequencing was carried out using peripheral blood. This receptor was obtained from a man between 70 and 80 years old with acute or convalescent COVID-19. This chain links TRBV5-5 with TRBJ2-7; TRBD1 agrees at 10 bases. The CDR3 bases are TGTGCCAGCAGCTTGGGGACAGGGGGAACCTACGAGCAGTACTTC. Its translation: CASSLGTGGTYEQYF.